The sequence of this T cell receptor beta chain was determined in a study of cytomegalovirus exposure and HLA in healthy donors. General observations from the study: In a later analysis, most CMV-associated TCR beta chains appeared HLA-restricted. Sequencing likely caused a cluster of highly shared sequence variants.

The CDR3 totals 16 residues. CDR1 is SNHLY, CDR2 FYNNEI, per germline. The germline V and J ends were trimmed by 9 bases and 1 base, with 21 bases remaining between them. Regarding this clone: Its antigen is unknown.

Vbeta (60) and Jbeta (13) primers were used in the PCR. Clones were sequenced by immunoSEQ multiplex PCR, and TCRdb holds only the in-frame ones, with some missing. The sample records some 130,000 clones, 80% to 90% being singletons. The receptor was isolated from a male donor in good health and CMV-seropositive. The rearrangement uses TRBV2 and TRBJ1-2, with D tentatively TRBD1 (6 bases). Sequenced: PBMCs. The CDR3 DNA follows: TGTGCCAGTTACGGTTCCGGGGGGCGTAGTAACTATGGCTACACCTTC. Protein: CASYGSGGRSNYGYTF.